Presented here are 2 T cell receptor beta chains from one specimen sequenced in a study of blood T cell repertoires in COVID-19. Assay used: immunoSEQ multiplex PCR; TCRdb lists only in-frame clones, some missing. The sample carries some 98,000 clones, almost 85% recorded once. The sample consisted of peripheral blood. These receptors came from a man aged 65 to 79 with acute or convalescent COVID-19.

Here the CDR3 DNA reads TGTGCCAGCAGCTTAACGTACAGCGGGGTATACAATGAGCAGTTCTTC. Amino acid sequence: CASSLTYSGVYNEQFF. The chain has TRBV7-2 and TRBJ2-1, with 7 bases identical to TRBD2. There are 16 residues in the CDR3. Germline V gives CDR1 SGHTA, CDR2 FQGNSA. The V and J ends lost 2 bases and 4 bases, in that order; junction bases with no gene match: 8.

V and J are TRBV7-9 and TRBJ1-2; maybe TRBD1 (6 bases). There are 12 residues in the CDR3. Germline values: CDR1 SEHNR, CDR2 FQNEAQ (reference sequence). V was clipped by 2 bases and J by 8 bases, with 9 bases between them. CDR3 DNA sequence: TGTGCCAGCAGCTTAAGGCAGGGGGGCTACACCTTC. It is translated as CASSLRQGGYTF.